These 17 T cell receptor beta chains came from one sample sequenced in a study of T-cell memory formation after mild COVID-19. TCRdb itself ran the 5' RACE reads through MiXCR, one entry per CDR3 protein. The data hold about 290,000 distinct CDR3 sequences, with approximately 15% observed a single time. Material for sequencing was PBMCs or a T cell subset sorted from them (not recorded which). Receptors originate from a man between 18 and 29 years old who had mild COVID-19 (a few samples of this study predate the infection). Cell type and time point are not known.

This chain uses TRBV28 with TRBJ2-5; the D is unclear. The CDR3 is made up of 14 amino acids. CDR1 MDHEN and CDR2 SYDVKM come from the germline V gene. The V end was cut by 3 bases, the J end by 2 bases, with 10 bases between. This chain's CDR3 is CASSFPQQQETQYF. In nucleotides, the CDR3 is TGTGCCAGCAGTTTCCCCCAGCAACAAGAGACCCAGTACTTC.

This clonotype has only a few counts. This chain uses TRBV9 with TRBJ2-3; no reliable D call. V was trimmed by 0 bases and J by 5 bases, leaving 4 bases between them. The CDR3 is 12 amino acids. In germline, CDR1 is SGDLS, CDR2 YYNGEE. As DNA, the CDR3 is TGTGCCAGCAGCGTAGACGGAGATACGCAGTATTTT. Its translation: CASSVDGDTQYF.

This clonotype has only a few counts. The chain recombines TRBV12-3 or TRBV12-4 with TRBJ2-7, with D perhaps assigned TRBD1 or TRBD2 (6 bases each). The CDR3 sequence is 13 residues long. Trimming pared 6 bases from V and 4 bases from J, leaving 13 bases between. CDR3 region: CASRGAGRYEQYF. As DNA, the CDR3 is TGTGCCAGCAGGGGGGCAGGGAGGTACGAGCAGTACTTC.

This clonotype occurred a few times. The chain has TRBV15 and TRBJ2-7; D tentatively fits TRBD1 or TRBD2 (6 bases each). The germline gives CDR1 LNHNV, CDR2 YYDKDF (reference sequence). The CDR3 is made up of 16 amino acids. Trimming shortened V by 1 base and J by 1 base, and 14 bases separated the two germline ends. DNA for the CDR3: TGTGCCACCAGCAGAGCGAACTGGGGGGCTTCCTACGAGCAGTACTTC. Its protein product is CATSRANWGASYEQYF.

V and J are TRBV20-1 and TRBJ2-2; D possibly corresponds to TRBD1 (5 bases). CDR3 length: 14 residues. Trimming left V 0 bases short and J 7 bases short, with 12 bases between. Germline CDR1 and CDR2: DFQATT and SNEGSKA (reference sequence). The CDR3 spells CSARDPRAIGELFF. CDR3 sequence (DNA): TGCAGTGCTAGAGATCCCAGGGCGATCGGGGAGCTGTTTTTT.

This clonotype was seen ten or more times. The rearrangement joins TRBV6-6 to TRBJ2-3; D is possibly TRBD1 or TRBD2 (5 bases each). V lost 4 bases and J lost 6, with 20 bases in between. CDR1 is MNHNY and CDR2 is SVGAGI in the germline V gene (reference sequence). This CDR3 is 16 amino acids long. The CDR3 DNA reads as TGTGCCAGCAGTTTTCCGGGGCCGCGCGCCCCCGATACGCAGTATTTT. Amino acids: CASSFPGPRAPDTQYF.

The CDR3 spells CSASIRGPWTDTQYF. The CDR3 coding sequence is TGCAGTGCTAGTATCCGGGGGCCCTGGACAGATACGCAGTATTTT. This chain links TRBV20-1 with TRBJ2-3; tentatively, D is TRBD1 or TRBD2 (6 bases each). CDR1 is DFQATT, CDR2 SNEGSKA, per germline (reference sequence). This CDR3 spans 15 amino acids. Deletions cut 3 bases from V and 3 bases from J, with 16 bases between.

The chain links TRBV20-1 to TRBJ2-3; no firm D call. Germline V lookup: CDR1 DFQATT, CDR2 SNEGSKA (reference sequence). CDR3 size: 14 residues. Deletions cut 6 bases from V and 0 bases from J, with 13 bases between. The CDR3 sequence is CSAPPGPSTDTQYF. For the CDR3, the DNA is TGCAGTGCACCCCCGGGTCCGAGCACAGATACGCAGTATTTT.

This clonotype was seen a handful of times. This rearrangement joins TRBV4-1 to TRBJ2-1, with 9 bases aligning to TRBD1. The CDR3 runs 15 residues. Trimming removed 4 bases from V and 7 bases from J; junction bases left unmatched: 8. Per the germline V gene, CDR1 is MGHRA and CDR2 is YSYEKL. CDR3 in amino acids: CASSPRQGVRNEQFF. The CDR3 DNA is TGCGCCAGCAGCCCTAGACAGGGGGTGAGGAATGAGCAGTTCTTC.

This chain connects TRBV2 to TRBJ2-7, with a weak D call TRBD1 (6 bases). Deletions cut 4 bases from V and 4 bases from J, with 11 bases between. This CDR3 comprises 13 residues. CDR1 and CDR2 (germline): SNHLY, FYNNEI. The CDR3 DNA follows: TGTGCCAGCAGTGGGGTAGGGGGATACGAGCAGTACTTC. Protein: CASSGVGGYEQYF.

This clonotype was found many times. The rearrangement uses TRBV6-5 and TRBJ2-5, with D maybe TRBD1 (7 bases). Germline V gene sequence: CDR1 MNHEY, CDR2 SVGAGI. Deletions cut 6 bases from V and 5 bases from J, with 13 bases between. The CDR3 consists of 13 residues. For the CDR3, the DNA is TGTGCCAGCAGGCCAGGGGGGCGTGAGACCCAGTACTTC. Translated: CASRPGGRETQYF.

The rearrangement uses TRBV6-5 and TRBJ2-7; either TRBD1 or TRBD2 may supply D (5 bases each). V lost 5 bases and J lost 0, with 11 bases in between. The CDR3 length is 14 residues. Germline V gene lookup returns CDR1 MNHEY and CDR2 SVGAGI. CDR3 coding DNA: TGTGCCAGCAGTCCGGGACGGAGCTCCTACGAGCAGTACGTC. Translation: CASSPGRSSYEQYV.

Only a few counts were recorded for this clonotype. V and J are TRBV21-1 and TRBJ1-2. TRBV21-1 is shown as a pseudogene. The CDR3 has 14 residues. The CDR3 nucleotides read TGTGCCAGCAGCAGTCGGCAGGGAATCTATGGCTACACCTTC. Its translation: CASSSRQGIYGYTF.

This clonotype was detected only a few times. The chain is built from TRBV7-2 and TRBJ2-5, with D possibly being TRBD1 or TRBD2 (6 bases each). V lost 0 bases and J lost 5, with 16 bases in between. CDR1 SGHTA and CDR2 FQGNSA come from the germline V gene. The CDR3 spans 16 residues. As DNA, the CDR3 is TGTGCCAGCAGCTTAGCGGCGGGGCGGAGGGGGGAGACCCAGTACTTC. Its protein is CASSLAAGRRGETQYF.

V gene TRBV28 combines with J gene TRBJ2-3; D is perhaps TRBD1 (6 bases). V was trimmed by 5 bases and J by 7 bases, leaving 13 bases between them. Germline CDR1 MDHEN, CDR2 SYDVKM. This CDR3 has 13 residues. The CDR3 bases are TGTGCCAGCAGTCGCGACACAGGGTATACGCAGTATTTT. It yields the protein CASSRDTGYTQYF.

V usage is TRBV4-1 and J usage is TRBJ2-3; TRBD2 matches 13 bases. Germline assignment: CDR1 MGHRA and CDR2 YSYEKL. With 4 bases clipped from V and 2 bases from J, the junction kept 3 bases outside the gene matches. The length of the CDR3 is 16 residues. DNA of the CDR3: TGCGCCAGCAGCCTCACTAGCGGGGGGGCCACAGATACGCAGTATTTT. The encoded protein is CASSLTSGGATDTQYF.

CDR3: CASSFPGGGQETQYF. The CDR3 coding sequence is TGTGCCAGCAGTTTTCCCGGGGGGGGCCAAGAGACCCAGTACTTC. The chain is built from TRBV28 and TRBJ2-5, with 8 bases matching TRBD2. With 3 bases clipped from V and 1 base from J, the junction kept 4 bases outside the gene matches. The length of the CDR3 is 15 residues. From germline, CDR1 is MDHEN and CDR2 SYDVKM. Drawing the rest from reference TRBV28 and TRBJ2-5, the complete variable domain is DVKVTQSSRYLVKRTGEKVFLECVQDMDHENMFWYRQDPGLGLRLIYFSYDVKMKEKGDIPEGYSVSREKKERFSLILESASTNQTSMYLCASSFPGGGQETQYFGPGTRLLVL.